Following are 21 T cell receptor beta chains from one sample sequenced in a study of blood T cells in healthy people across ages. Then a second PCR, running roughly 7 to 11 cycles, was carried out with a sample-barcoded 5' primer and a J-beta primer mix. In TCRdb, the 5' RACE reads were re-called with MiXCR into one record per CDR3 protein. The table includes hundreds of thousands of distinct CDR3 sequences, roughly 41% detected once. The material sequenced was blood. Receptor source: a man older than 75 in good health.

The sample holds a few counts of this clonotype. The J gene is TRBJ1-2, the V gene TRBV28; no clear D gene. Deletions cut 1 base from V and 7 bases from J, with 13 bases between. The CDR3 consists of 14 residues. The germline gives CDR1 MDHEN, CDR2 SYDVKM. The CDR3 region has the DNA TGTGCCAGCAGTTTATTAAAGGGAACTAGTGGCTACACCTTC. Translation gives CASSLLKGTSGYTF.

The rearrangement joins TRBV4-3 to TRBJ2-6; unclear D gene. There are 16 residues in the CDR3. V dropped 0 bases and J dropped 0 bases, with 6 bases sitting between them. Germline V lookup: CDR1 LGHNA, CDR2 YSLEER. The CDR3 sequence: CASSQDIGSGANVLTF. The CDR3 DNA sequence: TGCGCCAGCAGCCAAGATATCGGCTCTGGGGCCAACGTCCTGACTTTC.

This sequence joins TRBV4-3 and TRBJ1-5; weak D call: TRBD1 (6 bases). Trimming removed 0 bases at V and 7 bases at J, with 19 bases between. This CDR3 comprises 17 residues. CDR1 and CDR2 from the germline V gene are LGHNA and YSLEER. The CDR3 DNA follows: TGCGCCAGCAGCCAAGATGTCTACAGGGTAGATTTCCAGCCCCAGCATTTT. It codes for CASSQDVYRVDFQPQHF.

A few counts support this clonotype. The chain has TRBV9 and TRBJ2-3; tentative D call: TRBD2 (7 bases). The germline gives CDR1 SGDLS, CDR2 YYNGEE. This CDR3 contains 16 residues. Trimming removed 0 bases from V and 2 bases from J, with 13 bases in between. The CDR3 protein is CASSVEAGAFTDTQYF. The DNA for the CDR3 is TGTGCCAGCAGCGTAGAGGCGGGGGCCTTCACAGATACGCAGTATTTT.

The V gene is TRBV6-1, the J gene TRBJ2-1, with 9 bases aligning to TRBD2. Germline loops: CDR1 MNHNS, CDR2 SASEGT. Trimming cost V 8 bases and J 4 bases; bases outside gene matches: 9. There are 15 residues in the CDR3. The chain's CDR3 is CASPLAGGGYNEQFF. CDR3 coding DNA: TGTGCCAGCCCCCTCGCGGGAGGGGGGTACAATGAGCAGTTCTTC.

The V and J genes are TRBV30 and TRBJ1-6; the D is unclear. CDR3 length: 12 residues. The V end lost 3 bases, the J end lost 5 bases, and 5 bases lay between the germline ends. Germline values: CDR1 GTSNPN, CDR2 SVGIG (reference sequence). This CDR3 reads CAWRGNNSPLHF. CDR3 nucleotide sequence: TGTGCCTGGAGGGGGAATAATTCACCCCTCCACTTT.

The CDR3 protein is CSARDEEEQYF. In nucleotides, the CDR3 is TGCAGTGCTAGAGATGAGGAAGAGCAGTACTTC. The chain couples TRBV20-1 to TRBJ2-7, with no clear D. The germline CDR1 and CDR2 sequences are DFQATT and SNEGSKA (reference sequence). V lost 0 bases and J lost 7, with 7 bases in between. This CDR3 spans 11 amino acids.

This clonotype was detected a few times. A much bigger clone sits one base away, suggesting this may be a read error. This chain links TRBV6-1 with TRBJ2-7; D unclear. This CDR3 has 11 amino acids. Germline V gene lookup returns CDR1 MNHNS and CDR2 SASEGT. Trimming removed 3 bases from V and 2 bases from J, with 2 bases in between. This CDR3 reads CASSEPYEQYF. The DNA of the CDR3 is TGTGCCAGCAGTGAGCCCTACGAGCAGTACTTC.

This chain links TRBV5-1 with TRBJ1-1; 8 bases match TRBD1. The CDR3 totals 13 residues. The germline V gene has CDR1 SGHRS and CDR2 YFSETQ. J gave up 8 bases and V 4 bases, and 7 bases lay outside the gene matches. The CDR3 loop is CASSPGQGWEAFF. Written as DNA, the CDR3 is TGCGCCAGCAGCCCCGGACAGGGATGGGAAGCTTTCTTT.

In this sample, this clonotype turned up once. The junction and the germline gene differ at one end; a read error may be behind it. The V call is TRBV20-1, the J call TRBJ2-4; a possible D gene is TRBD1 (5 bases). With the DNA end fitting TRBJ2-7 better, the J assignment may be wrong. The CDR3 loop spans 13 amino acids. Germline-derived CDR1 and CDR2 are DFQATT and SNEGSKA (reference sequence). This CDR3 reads CSARRTLTSEQYF. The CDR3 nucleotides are TGCAGCGCTAGAAGGACATTAACCTCCGAGCAGTACTTC.

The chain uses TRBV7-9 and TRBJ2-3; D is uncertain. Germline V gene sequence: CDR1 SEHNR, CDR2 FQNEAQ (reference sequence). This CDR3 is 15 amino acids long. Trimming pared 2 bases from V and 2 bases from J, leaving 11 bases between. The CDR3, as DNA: TGTGCCAGCAGCTTACAGTTAAGGACCACAGATACGCAGTATTTT. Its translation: CASSLQLRTTDTQYF.

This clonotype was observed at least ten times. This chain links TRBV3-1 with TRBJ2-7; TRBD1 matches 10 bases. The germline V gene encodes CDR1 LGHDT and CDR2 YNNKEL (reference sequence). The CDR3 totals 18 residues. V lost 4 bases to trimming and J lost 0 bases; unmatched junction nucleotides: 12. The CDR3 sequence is CASSPPGQGRYSSYEQYF. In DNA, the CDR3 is TGTGCCAGCAGCCCCCCGGGACAGGGGCGTTACAGCTCCTACGAGCAGTACTTC.

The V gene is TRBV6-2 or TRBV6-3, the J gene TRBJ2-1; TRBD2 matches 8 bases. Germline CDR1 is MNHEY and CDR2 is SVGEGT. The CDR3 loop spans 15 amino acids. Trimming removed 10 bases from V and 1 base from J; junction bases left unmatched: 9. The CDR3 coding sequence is TGTGCCATAGCTAGCGGGCGAACTTCCTACAATGAGCAGTTCTTC. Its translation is CAIASGRTSYNEQFF.

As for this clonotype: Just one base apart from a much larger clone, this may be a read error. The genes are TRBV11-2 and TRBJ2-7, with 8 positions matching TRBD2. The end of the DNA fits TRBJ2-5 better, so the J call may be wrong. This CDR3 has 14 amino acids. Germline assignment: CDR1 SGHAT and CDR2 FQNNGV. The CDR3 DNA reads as TGTGCCAGCAGCTTAGCCAGCGGGAGTGGGACCCAGTACTTC. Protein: CASSLASGSGTQYF.

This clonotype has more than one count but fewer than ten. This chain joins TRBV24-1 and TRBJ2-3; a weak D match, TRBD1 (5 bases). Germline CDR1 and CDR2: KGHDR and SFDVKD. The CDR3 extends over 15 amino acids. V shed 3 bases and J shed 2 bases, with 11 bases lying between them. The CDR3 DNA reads TGTGCCACCAGTGATACCCGACAGACCACAGATACGCAGTATTTT. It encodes CATSDTRQTTDTQYF.

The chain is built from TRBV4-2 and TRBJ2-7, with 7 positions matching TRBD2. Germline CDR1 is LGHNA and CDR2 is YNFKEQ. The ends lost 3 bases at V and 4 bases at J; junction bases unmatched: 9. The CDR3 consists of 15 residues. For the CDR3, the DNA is TGTGCCAGCAGCCAGGGGACTACCCAGCCGTACGAGCAGTACTTC. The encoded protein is CASSQGTTQPYEQYF.

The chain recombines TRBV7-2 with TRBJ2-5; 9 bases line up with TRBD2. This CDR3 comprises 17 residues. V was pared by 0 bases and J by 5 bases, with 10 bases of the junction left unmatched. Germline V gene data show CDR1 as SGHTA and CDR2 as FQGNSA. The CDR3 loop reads CASSLAPSGNGGETQYF. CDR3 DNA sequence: TGTGCCAGCAGCTTAGCCCCTAGCGGGAACGGTGGGGAGACCCAGTACTTC.

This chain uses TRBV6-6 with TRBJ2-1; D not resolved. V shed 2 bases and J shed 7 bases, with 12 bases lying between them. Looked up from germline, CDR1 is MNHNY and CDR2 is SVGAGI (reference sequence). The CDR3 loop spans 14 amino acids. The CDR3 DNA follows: TGTGCCAGCAGTTACGACCCGACCCGGAATGAGCAGTTCTTC. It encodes CASSYDPTRNEQFF.

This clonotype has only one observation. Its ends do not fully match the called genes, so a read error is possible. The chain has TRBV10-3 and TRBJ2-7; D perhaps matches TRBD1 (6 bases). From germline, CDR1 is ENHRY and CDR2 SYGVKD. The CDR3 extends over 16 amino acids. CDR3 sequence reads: CAISDALGGASFEQYF. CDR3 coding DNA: TGTGCCATCAGTGATGCCCTAGGGGGTGCGTCCTTCGAGCAGTACTTC.

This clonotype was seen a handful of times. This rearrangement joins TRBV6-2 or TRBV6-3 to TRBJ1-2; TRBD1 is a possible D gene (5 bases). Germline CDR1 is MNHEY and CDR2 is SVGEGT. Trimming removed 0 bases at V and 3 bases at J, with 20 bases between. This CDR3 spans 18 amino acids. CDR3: CASSYSTGRGRLYYGYTF. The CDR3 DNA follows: TGTGCCAGCAGTTACTCGACGGGAAGGGGCAGGCTCTACTATGGCTACACCTTC.

The CDR3 protein is CASSDRGPDHEKLFF. CDR3 sequence (DNA): TGTGCCAGCAGTGACAGGGGGCCCGATCATGAAAAACTGTTTTTT. The chain employs TRBV28 and TRBJ1-4, with 10 bases aligning to TRBD1. The J segment lost 6 bases and the V segment lost 5 bases, leaving 6 bases of the junction unmatched. This CDR3 is 15 amino acids long. Germline-derived CDR1 and CDR2 are MDHEN and SYDVKM.